The rows below give T cell receptor beta chains drawn from one sample of a study of T cell responses to AZD1222 COVID-19 vaccine. Sequencing used immunoSEQ multiplex PCR; TCRdb keeps in-frame clones, though not all of them. Among roughly 150,000 clones listed, roughly 89% were seen once. The specimen was peripheral blood, collected on day 0 of AZD1222 vaccination. Receptor source: an adult in good health. The CDR3 runs from the conserved cysteine through the conserved F or W. The D gene is left open where the match is weak. Only part of the rows carry a size: once, few, many, or a class if the clone is expanded.

J gene: TRBJ1-3; V gene: TRBV9; clone size: .; D gene: .; CDR3 protein: CASSVTGGRGNTIYF; CDR3 DNA: TGTGCCAGCAGCGTAACCGGGGGTCGGGGAAACACCATATATTTT
J gene: TRBJ1-1; V gene: TRBV5-1; clone size: .; D gene: TRBD1; CDR3 protein: CASSPGTAKNTEAFF; CDR3 DNA: TGCGCCAGCAGCCCGGGGACAGCTAAGAACACTGAAGCTTTCTTT
J gene: TRBJ1-4; V gene: TRBV5-8; clone size: .; D gene: .; CDR3 protein: CASSLWGDRPEKLFF; CDR3 DNA: TGTGCCAGCAGTTTGTGGGGAGATCGTCCGGAAAAACTGTTTTTT
J gene: TRBJ1-2; V gene: TRBV6-2/TRBV6-3; clone size: once; D gene: .; CDR3 protein: CASSPTHTGAGYTF; CDR3 DNA: TGTGCCAGCAGTCCGACCCACACCGGGGCGGGCTACACCTTC
J gene: TRBJ2-6; V gene: TRBV4-3; clone size: .; D gene: .; CDR3 protein: CASSQDFRGLGANVLTF; CDR3 DNA: TGCGCCAGCAGCCAAGATTTTCGGGGGTTGGGGGCCAACGTCCTGACTTTC
J gene: TRBJ1-4; V gene: TRBV18; clone size: .; D gene: .; CDR3 protein: CASSPPRGTTNEKLFF; CDR3 DNA: TGTGCCAGCTCACCACCCCGGGGAACAACTAATGAAAAACTGTTTTTT
J gene: TRBJ1-5; V gene: TRBV7-2; clone size: .; D gene: .; CDR3 protein: CASSLAMVDQPQHF; CDR3 DNA: TGTGCCAGCAGCTTAGCGATGGTCGATCAGCCCCAGCATTTT
J gene: TRBJ1-2; V gene: TRBV5-6; clone size: .; D gene: TRBD1; CDR3 protein: CASSLAGTGYGYTF; CDR3 DNA: TGTGCCAGCAGCTTGGCCGGGACAGGCTATGGCTACACCTTC
J gene: TRBJ2-7; V gene: TRBV20-1; clone size: once; D gene: TRBD1; CDR3 protein: CSASAGGTYEQYF; CDR3 DNA: TGCAGTGCTAGTGCAGGGGGTACCTACGAGCAGTACTTC
J gene: TRBJ1-2; V gene: TRBV6-1; clone size: .; D gene: TRBD1; CDR3 protein: CASSEGTGSYGYTF; CDR3 DNA: TGTGCCAGCAGTGAAGGGACAGGGTCGTATGGCTACACCTTC
J gene: TRBJ2-5; V gene: TRBV5-1; clone size: .; D gene: .; CDR3 protein: CASSLGRVSTQETQYF; CDR3 DNA: TGCGCCAGCAGCTTGGGCCGGGTGAGTACCCAAGAGACCCAGTACTTC
J gene: TRBJ2-3; V gene: TRBV5-5; clone size: .; D gene: .; CDR3 protein: CASSFQPDTQYF; CDR3 DNA: TGTGCCAGCAGCTTTCAGCCAGATACGCAGTATTTT
J gene: TRBJ1-2; V gene: TRBV2; clone size: .; D gene: .; CDR3 protein: CASSADGAGYGYTF; CDR3 DNA: TGTGCCAGCAGTGCGGACGGAGCTGGCTATGGCTACACCTTC
J gene: TRBJ1-1; V gene: TRBV14; clone size: .; D gene: .; CDR3 protein: CASSQDRRTEAFF; CDR3 DNA: TGTGCCAGCAGCCAAGACAGAAGGACCGAAGCTTTCTTT
J gene: TRBJ1-3; V gene: TRBV6-5; clone size: .; D gene: .; CDR3 protein: CASSYSVGNTIYF; CDR3 DNA: TGTGCCAGCAGTTACTCTGTTGGAAACACCATATATTTT
J gene: TRBJ2-2; V gene: TRBV10-1; clone size: once; D gene: .; CDR3 protein: CASSPGTQNTGELFF; CDR3 DNA: TGCGCCAGCAGCCCCGGGACACAGAACACCGGGGAGCTGTTTTTT
J gene: TRBJ2-1; V gene: TRBV30; clone size: .; D gene: .; CDR3 protein: CAWRGFSYNEQFF; CDR3 DNA: TGTGCCTGGCGGGGCTTCTCCTACAATGAGCAGTTCTTC
J gene: TRBJ2-7; V gene: TRBV5-6; clone size: .; D gene: .; CDR3 protein: CASSLRGSRSEQYF; CDR3 DNA: TGTGCCAGCAGCTTGAGGGGTAGCCGGTCCGAGCAGTACTTC
J gene: TRBJ1-1; V gene: TRBV7-2; clone size: .; D gene: .; CDR3 protein: CASSLNGRNTEAFF; CDR3 DNA: TGTGCCAGCAGCTTAAACGGCAGGAACACTGAAGCTTTCTTT
J gene: TRBJ1-6; V gene: TRBV4-1; clone size: once; D gene: TRBD1; CDR3 protein: CASSQGQGGNSPLHF; CDR3 DNA: TGCGCCAGCAGCCAAGGGCAGGGGGGGAATTCACCCCTCCACTTT
J gene: TRBJ1-1; V gene: TRBV5-6; clone size: .; D gene: TRBD1; CDR3 protein: CASSWQGGTEAFF; CDR3 DNA: TGTGCCAGCAGCTGGCAGGGGGGCACTGAAGCTTTCTTT
J gene: TRBJ2-2; V gene: TRBV7-3; clone size: .; D gene: .; CDR3 protein: CASSLRHTGELFF; CDR3 DNA: TGTGCCAGCAGCTTGCGCCACACCGGGGAGCTGTTTTTT
J gene: TRBJ1-1; V gene: TRBV2; clone size: .; D gene: .; CDR3 protein: CASSDPGGGTEAFF; CDR3 DNA: TGTGCCAGCAGTGATCCCGGGGGTGGGACTGAAGCTTTCTTT
J gene: TRBJ1-3; V gene: TRBV7-8; clone size: once; D gene: .; CDR3 protein: CASSLGINSGNTIYF; CDR3 DNA: TGTGCCAGCAGCTTAGGCATTAACTCTGGAAACACCATATATTTT
J gene: TRBJ2-1; V gene: TRBV7-2; clone size: .; D gene: .; CDR3 protein: CASSLVLVNEQFF; CDR3 DNA: TGTGCCAGCAGCTTAGTCTTGGTTAATGAGCAGTTCTTC
J gene: TRBJ2-4; V gene: TRBV2; clone size: .; D gene: .; CDR3 protein: CASELRGGAKNIQYF; CDR3 DNA: TGTGCCAGCGAGTTGAGGGGTGGGGCCAAAAACATTCAGTACTTC
J gene: TRBJ1-1; V gene: TRBV15; clone size: .; D gene: .; CDR3 protein: CATSSEVNTEAFF; CDR3 DNA: TGTGCCACCAGCAGCGAGGTGAACACTGAAGCTTTCTTT
J gene: TRBJ1-2; V gene: TRBV14; clone size: .; D gene: .; CDR3 protein: CASSRRGREINYGYTF; CDR3 DNA: TGTGCCAGCAGCCGTAGGGGAAGAGAAATTAACTATGGCTACACCTTC
J gene: TRBJ2-7; V gene: TRBV18; clone size: .; D gene: .; CDR3 protein: CATRPGQPYEQYF; CDR3 DNA: TGTGCCACCCGCCCGGGACAACCCTACGAGCAGTACTTC
J gene: TRBJ2-1; V gene: TRBV20-1; clone size: .; D gene: TRBD1; CDR3 protein: CSAGGTGGFYNEQFF; CDR3 DNA: TGCAGTGCTGGTGGGACAGGGGGTTTCTACAATGAGCAGTTCTTC
J gene: TRBJ2-3; V gene: TRBV5-1; clone size: .; D gene: .; CDR3 protein: CASSFWGHDADTQYF; CDR3 DNA: TGCGCCAGCAGCTTCTGGGGGCACGATGCAGATACGCAGTATTTT
J gene: TRBJ2-3; V gene: TRBV9; clone size: .; D gene: TRBD2; CDR3 protein: CASGAGGRGTQYF; CDR3 DNA: TGTGCCAGCGGAGCGGGGGGTCGGGGTACGCAGTATTTT
J gene: TRBJ1-2; V gene: TRBV7-9; clone size: .; D gene: .; CDR3 protein: CASSPFSGSNYGYTF; CDR3 DNA: TGTGCCAGCAGCCCTTTTAGTGGCAGTAACTATGGCTACACCTTC
J gene: TRBJ1-6; V gene: TRBV9; clone size: few; D gene: TRBD1; CDR3 protein: CASTFGQEGSPLHF; CDR3 DNA: TGTGCCAGCACCTTTGGACAGGAAGGATCACCCCTCCACTTT
J gene: TRBJ1-2; V gene: TRBV10-3; clone size: .; D gene: .; CDR3 protein: CAISDRNYGYTF; CDR3 DNA: TGTGCCATCAGTGACAGAAACTATGGCTACACCTTC
J gene: TRBJ1-2; V gene: TRBV4-1; clone size: .; D gene: .; CDR3 protein: CASSQDHRENYGYTF; CDR3 DNA: TGCGCCAGCAGCCAAGATCATCGGGAAAACTATGGCTACACCTTC
J gene: TRBJ1-2; V gene: TRBV6-2/TRBV6-3; clone size: .; D gene: .; CDR3 protein: CASSHSYGYTF; CDR3 DNA: TGTGCCAGCAGCCATTCCTATGGCTACACCTTC
J gene: TRBJ2-7; V gene: TRBV19; clone size: .; D gene: .; CDR3 protein: CASSIQQQMRGVTTYEQYF; CDR3 DNA: TGTGCCAGTAGTATACAACAGCAGATGAGGGGGGTTACCACCTACGAGCAGTACTTC
J gene: TRBJ2-7; V gene: TRBV7-9; clone size: .; D gene: .; CDR3 protein: CASSLVQDEQYF; CDR3 DNA: TGTGCCAGCAGCTTAGTCCAGGACGAGCAGTACTTC
J gene: TRBJ2-7; V gene: TRBV27; clone size: .; D gene: .; CDR3 protein: CASRTLDSSYEQYF; CDR3 DNA: TGTGCCAGCAGGACCTTGGACAGCTCCTACGAGCAGTACTTC
J gene: TRBJ2-7; V gene: TRBV6-5; clone size: .; D gene: .; CDR3 protein: CASKLRGEAYEQYF; CDR3 DNA: TGTGCCAGCAAACTCAGGGGGGAGGCCTACGAGCAGTACTTC